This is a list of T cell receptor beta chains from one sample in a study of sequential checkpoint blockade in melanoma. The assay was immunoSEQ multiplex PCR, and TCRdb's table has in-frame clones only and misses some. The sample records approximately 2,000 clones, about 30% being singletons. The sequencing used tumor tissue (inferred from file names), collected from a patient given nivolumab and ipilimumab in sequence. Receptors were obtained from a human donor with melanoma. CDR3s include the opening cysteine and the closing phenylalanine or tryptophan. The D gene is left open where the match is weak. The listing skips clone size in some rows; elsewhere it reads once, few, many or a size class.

CASSDQGGRTEAFF,TGTGCCAGCTCAGATCAGGGGGGGCGGACTGAAGCTTTCTTT,.,TRBJ1-1,TRBV18,TRBD1
CATSIRTVNEKLFF,TGTGCCACCAGCATAAGGACAGTGAATGAAAAACTGTTTTTT,few,TRBJ1-4,TRBV15,.
CASNHLQGNSGNTIYF,TGTGCCAGCAACCACCTACAGGGCAACTCTGGAAACACCATATATTTT,large,TRBJ1-3,TRBV6-8,.
CASSESTRGIAEAFF,TGCGCCAGCAGTGAGTCGACTCGGGGTATCGCTGAAGCTTTCTTT,.,TRBJ1-1,TRBV10-2,.
CATSRGGTGTHTGELFF,TGTGCCACCAGCAGGGGGGGAACCGGGACCCACACCGGGGAGCTGTTTTTT,.,TRBJ2-2,TRBV15,.
CASSSLQGGRDTEAFF,TGTGCCAGCAGCTCCTTACAGGGGGGGAGGGACACTGAAGCTTTCTTT,.,TRBJ1-1,TRBV11-3,TRBD1
CASSVSLTDAEAFF,TGTGCCAGCAGCGTCTCCCTTACAGACGCTGAAGCTTTCTTT,.,TRBJ1-1,TRBV9,.
CASSLFTSGGETQYF,TGTGCCAGCAGTTTATTTACTAGCGGGGGGGAGACCCAGTACTTC,.,TRBJ2-5,TRBV28,TRBD2
CASRGASETQYF,TGTGCCAGTCGGGGGGCGTCGGAGACCCAGTACTTC,.,TRBJ2-5,TRBV19,.
CASSSLPNSYNSPLHF,TGTGCCAGCAGTAGTCTACCCAACTCCTATAATTCACCCCTCCACTTT,large,TRBJ1-6,TRBV6-8,.
CASSVPQGASNIQYF,TGCGCCAGCAGCGTGCCACAGGGGGCAAGTAACATTCAGTACTTC,.,TRBJ2-4,TRBV4-1,TRBD1
CASSLPGRGVTDTQYF,TGTGCCAGCAGCTTGCCGGGACGGGGAGTAACAGATACGCAGTATTTT,.,TRBJ2-3,TRBV7-6,.
CASSVWDRRETQYF,TGTGCCAGCAGCGTATGGGACAGGAGAGAGACCCAGTACTTC,few,TRBJ2-5,TRBV7-6,TRBD1
CASSQDDGGSATNEKLFF,TGCGCCAGCAGCCAAGATGACGGGGGGTCTGCAACTAATGAAAAACTGTTTTTT,few,TRBJ1-4,TRBV1,.
CASRFAGGNTIYF,TGCGCCAGCAGATTTGCGGGTGGAAACACCATATATTTT,few,TRBJ1-3,TRBV23-1,.
CASRSPGLGFGEQFF,TGTGCCAGCAGATCTCCGGGACTAGGTTTTGGTGAGCAGTTCTTC,medium-sized,TRBJ2-1,TRBV11-3,TRBD2